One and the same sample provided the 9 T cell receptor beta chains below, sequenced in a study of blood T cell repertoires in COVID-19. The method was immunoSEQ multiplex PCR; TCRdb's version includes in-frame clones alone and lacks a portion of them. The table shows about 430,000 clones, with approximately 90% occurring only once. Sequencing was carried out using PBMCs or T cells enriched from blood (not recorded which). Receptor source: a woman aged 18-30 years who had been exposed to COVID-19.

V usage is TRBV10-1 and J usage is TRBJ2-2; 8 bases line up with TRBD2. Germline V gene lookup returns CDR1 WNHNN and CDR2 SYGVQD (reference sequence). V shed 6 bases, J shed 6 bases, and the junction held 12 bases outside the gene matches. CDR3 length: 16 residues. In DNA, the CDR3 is TGCGCCAGCAGGGGTTGGAATAGCGGGAATGCCGGGGAGCTGTTTTTT. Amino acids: CASRGWNSGNAGELFF.

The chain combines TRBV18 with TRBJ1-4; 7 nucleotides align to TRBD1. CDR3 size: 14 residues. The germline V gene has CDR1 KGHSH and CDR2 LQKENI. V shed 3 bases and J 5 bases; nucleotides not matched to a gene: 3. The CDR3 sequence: CASSPQTGNEKLFF. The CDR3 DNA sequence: TGTGCCAGCTCACCTCAGACAGGGAATGAAAAACTGTTTTTT.

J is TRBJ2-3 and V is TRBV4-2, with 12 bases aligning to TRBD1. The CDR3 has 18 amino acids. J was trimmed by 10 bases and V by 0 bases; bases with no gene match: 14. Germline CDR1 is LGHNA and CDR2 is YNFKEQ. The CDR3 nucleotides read TGTGCCAGCAGCCAAGATGGGACAGGGGGCGGGAGCGGGGACCCGCAGTATTTT. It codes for CASSQDGTGGGSGDPQYF.

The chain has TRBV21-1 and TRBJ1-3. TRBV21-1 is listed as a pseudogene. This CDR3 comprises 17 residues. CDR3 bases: TGTGCCAGCAGCAAAGTGCGGACTCGAGCCCCTGGAAACACCATATATTTT. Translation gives CASSKVRTRAPGNTIYF.

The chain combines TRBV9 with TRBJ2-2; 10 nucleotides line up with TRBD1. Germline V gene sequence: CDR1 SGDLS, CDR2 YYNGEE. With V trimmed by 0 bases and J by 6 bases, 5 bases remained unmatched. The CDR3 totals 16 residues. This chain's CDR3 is CASSVVGTGESGELFF. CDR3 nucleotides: TGTGCCAGCAGCGTAGTCGGGACAGGGGAATCCGGGGAGCTGTTTTTT.

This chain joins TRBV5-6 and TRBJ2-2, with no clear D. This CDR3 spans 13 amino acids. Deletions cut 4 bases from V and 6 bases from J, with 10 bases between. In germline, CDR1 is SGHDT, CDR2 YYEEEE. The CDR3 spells CASSLSPSGELFF. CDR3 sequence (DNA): TGTGCCAGCAGCCTGTCCCCGTCCGGGGAGCTGTTTTTT.

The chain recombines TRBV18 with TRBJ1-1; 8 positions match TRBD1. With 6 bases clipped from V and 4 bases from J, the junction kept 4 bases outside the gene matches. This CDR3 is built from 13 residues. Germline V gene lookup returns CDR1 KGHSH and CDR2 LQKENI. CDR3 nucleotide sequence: TGTGCCAGCTCGTTACAGGGGGGCACTGAAGCTTTCTTT. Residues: CASSLQGGTEAFF.

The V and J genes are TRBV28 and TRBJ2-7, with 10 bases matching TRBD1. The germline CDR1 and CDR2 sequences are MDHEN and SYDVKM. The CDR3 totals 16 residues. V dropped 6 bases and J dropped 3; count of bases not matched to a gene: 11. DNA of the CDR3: TGTGCCAGCAGCCCTGGGACAGGGGAATTTAGCTACGAGCAGTACTTC. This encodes CASSPGTGEFSYEQYF.

For the CDR3, the DNA is TGTGCCAGCAGTGACCCGGGACTAGCGGGAGGGCGTACGCAGTATTTT. It encodes CASSDPGLAGGRTQYF. The J gene is TRBJ2-3, the V gene TRBV25-1, with 16 bases lining up with TRBD2. Trimming removed 3 bases from V and 8 bases from J; junction bases left unmatched: 5. This CDR3 spans 16 amino acids. The V gene's germline CDR1 is MGHDK and CDR2 SYGVNS.